This entry features one T cell receptor (beta chain) sequence. This entry is derived from a study of technical replicates of blood from a few donors. The protocol was immunoSEQ multiplex PCR, while the TCRdb copy is restricted to in-frame clones and leaves out a portion. The table records roughly 50,000 clones, 90% to 95% of them present only once. The germline CDR1 and CDR2 sequences are SGHTA and FQGNSA. The J segment lost 9 bases and the V segment lost 0 bases, leaving 7 bases of the junction unmatched. This CDR3 is built from 15 residues. This TCR was recovered from a human donor in good health. Some clones in this sample may be carry-over from other donors' samples. The rearrangement links TRBV7-2 to TRBJ2-1; 8 bases line up with TRBD2. Sequences were obtained from PBMCs. CDR3 coding DNA: TGTGCCAGCAGCTTAGCGACCTTAGCGGGGTCTGAGCAGTTCTTC. It codes for CASSLATLAGSEQFF. Drawing the rest from reference TRBV7-2 and TRBJ2-1, the complete variable domain is GAGVSQSPSNKVTEKGKDVELRCDPISGHTALYWYRQSLGQGLEFLIYFQGNSAPDKSGLPSDRFSAERTGGSVSTLTIQRTQQEDSAVYLCASSLATLAGSEQFFGPGTRLTVL.